The rows below give T cell receptor beta chains drawn from one sample of a study of blood T cell repertoires in COVID-19. Only in-frame clones appear in the TCRdb table, and some are missing; sequencing was by immunoSEQ multiplex PCR. This sample has tens of thousands of clones; around 88% occur once, and the top ten carry 3.5% to 4.5%. The sample consisted of peripheral blood. The receptors stem from a human donor in a cohort sampled during active COVID-19. CDR3s include the opening cysteine and the closing phenylalanine or tryptophan.

V gene | CDR3 protein
TRBV4-2 | CASSQVGQGIYNEQFF
TRBV28 | CASRQGKETQYF
TRBV6-5 | CASSMTSMNTEAFF
TRBV5-1 | CASSHGLAANNEQFF
TRBV5-8 | CASRSGSLRNEQFF
TRBV9 | CASSSRGGLAGERGGELFF
TRBV6-2/TRBV6-3 | CASSYPGVEQFF
TRBV27 | CASQTGNTEAFF
TRBV11-2 | CASSLVELGRGNTIYF
TRBV7-7 | CASSTGRAGNQETQYF
TRBV12-3/TRBV12-4 | CASSLPGTEAFF
TRBV5-1 | CASSLDGRGTEAFF
TRBV2 | CASSPIIPSTDTQYF
TRBV9 | CASSVGREGGVDYGYTF
TRBV29-1 | CSGTRERNTGELFF
TRBV7-9 | CASSLVGFDKRDTQYF
TRBV5-6 | CASSLVFKGLAAYNEQFF
TRBV18 | CASSPRDIQNTEAFF
TRBV6-5 | CASSADEKLFF
TRBV19 | CASTSDRGLTDTQYF
TRBV25-1 | CAGGRANEKLFF
TRBV21-1 | CASSSRQGRSDEAFF
TRBV7-2 | CASRSTPSSNQPQHF
TRBV6-5 | CASSYLQGNSPLHF
TRBV6-2/TRBV6-3 | CASSYTRGEAFF
TRBV2 | CASTRDSGANVLTF
TRBV11-2 | CASSPAGQGGTEAFF
TRBV11-3 | CASSLDLAGGPQQETQYF
TRBV27 | CASRLRGSSYNEQFF
TRBV7-2 | CASSLDRRGSPLHF
TRBV4-1 | CASSQERGLRRGYTF
TRBV6-5 | CASRIARGMNGEQFF
TRBV4-2 | CASSPTLAGGADTQYF
TRBV7-5 | CARSLERLAEYNEQFF
TRBV9 | CASSEGHRNSPLHF
TRBV7-9 | CASRPEGDTQYF
TRBV5-4 | CASSLAIQLAEQFF
TRBV7-9 | CASRSTSGGAVDTQYF
TRBV3-1/TRBV3-2 | CASSQEETYGYTF
TRBV27 | CASSTNQRGQPQHF
TRBV5-1 | CASSVGVQETQYF
TRBV12-3/TRBV12-4 | CASSRNGDNEQYF
TRBV5-1 | CASSLGGQGLTPLHF
TRBV6-5 | CASSFDYADEKLFF